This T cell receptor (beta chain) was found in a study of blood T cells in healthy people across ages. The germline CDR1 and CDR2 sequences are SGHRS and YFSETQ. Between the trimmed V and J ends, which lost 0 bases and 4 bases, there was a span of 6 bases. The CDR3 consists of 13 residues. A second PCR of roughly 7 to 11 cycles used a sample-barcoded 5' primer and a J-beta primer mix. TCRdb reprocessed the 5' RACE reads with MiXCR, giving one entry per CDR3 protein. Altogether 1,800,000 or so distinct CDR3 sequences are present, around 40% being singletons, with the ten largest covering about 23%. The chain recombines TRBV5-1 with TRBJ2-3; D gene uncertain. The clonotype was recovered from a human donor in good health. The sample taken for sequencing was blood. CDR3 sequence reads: CASSLDLPDTQYF. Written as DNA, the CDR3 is TGCGCCAGCAGCTTGGACCTTCCAGATACGCAGTATTTT.